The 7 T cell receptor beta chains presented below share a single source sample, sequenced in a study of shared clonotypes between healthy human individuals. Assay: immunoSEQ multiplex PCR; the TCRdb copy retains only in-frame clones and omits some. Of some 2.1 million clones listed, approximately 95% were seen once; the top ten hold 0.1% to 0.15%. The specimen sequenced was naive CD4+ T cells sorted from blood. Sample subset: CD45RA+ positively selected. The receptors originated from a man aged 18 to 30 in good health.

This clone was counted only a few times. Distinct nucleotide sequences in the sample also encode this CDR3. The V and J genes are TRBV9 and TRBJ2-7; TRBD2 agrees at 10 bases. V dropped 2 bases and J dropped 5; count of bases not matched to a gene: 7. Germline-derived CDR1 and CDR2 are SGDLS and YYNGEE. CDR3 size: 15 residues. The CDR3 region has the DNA TGTGCCAGCAGCGTCCTAGCGGGGGTTGGCGACGAGCAGTACTTC. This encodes CASSVLAGVGDEQYF.

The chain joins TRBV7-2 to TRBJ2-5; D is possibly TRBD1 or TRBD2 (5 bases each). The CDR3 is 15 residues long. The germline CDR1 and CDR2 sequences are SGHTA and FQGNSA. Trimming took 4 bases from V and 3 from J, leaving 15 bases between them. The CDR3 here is CASSSSPSREETQYF. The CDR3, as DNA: TGTGCCAGCAGCTCATCCCCTAGCAGGGAAGAGACCCAGTACTTC.

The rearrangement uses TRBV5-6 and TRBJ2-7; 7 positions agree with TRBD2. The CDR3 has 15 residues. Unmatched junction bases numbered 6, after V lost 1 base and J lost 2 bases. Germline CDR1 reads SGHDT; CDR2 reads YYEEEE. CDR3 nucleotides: TGTGCCAGCAGCTTGAGCCGCGGGAGTCCCTACGAGCAGTACTTC. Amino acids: CASSLSRGSPYEQYF.

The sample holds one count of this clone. The CDR3 here is CASSIGTGDGTGELFF. CDR3 sequence (DNA): TGCGCCAGCAGCATAGGGACAGGGGACGGCACCGGGGAGCTGTTTTTT. J is TRBJ2-2 and V is TRBV5-1, with 10 positions matching TRBD1. The CDR3 has 16 residues. Germline CDR1 SGHRS, CDR2 YFSETQ. The V segment lost 4 bases and the J segment 4 bases; nucleotides outside the gene matches: 7.

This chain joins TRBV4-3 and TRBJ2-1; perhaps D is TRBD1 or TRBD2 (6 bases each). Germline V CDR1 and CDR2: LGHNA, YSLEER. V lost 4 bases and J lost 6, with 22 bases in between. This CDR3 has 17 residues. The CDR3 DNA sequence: TGCGCCAGCAGCCCCAAGTTCGGGGGCGGCCGGGGCAATGAGCAGTTCTTC. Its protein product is CASSPKFGGGRGNEQFF.

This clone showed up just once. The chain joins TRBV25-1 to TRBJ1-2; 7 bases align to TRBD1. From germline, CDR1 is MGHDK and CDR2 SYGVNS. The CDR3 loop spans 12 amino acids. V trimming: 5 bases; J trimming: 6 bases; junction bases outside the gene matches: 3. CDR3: CASSLGGNGYTF. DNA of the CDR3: TGTGCCAGCAGTTTAGGGGGCAATGGCTACACCTTC.

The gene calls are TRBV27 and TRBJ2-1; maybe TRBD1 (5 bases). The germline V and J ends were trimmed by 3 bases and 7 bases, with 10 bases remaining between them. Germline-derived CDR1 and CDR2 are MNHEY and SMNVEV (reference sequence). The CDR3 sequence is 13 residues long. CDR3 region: CASSLGLGNEQFF. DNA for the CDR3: TGTGCCAGCAGTTTGGGGCTGGGGAATGAGCAGTTCTTC.